This is a list of T cell receptor beta chains from one sample in a study of shared clonotypes between healthy human individuals. The repertoire was sequenced with immunoSEQ multiplex PCR; TCRdb's copy has only in-frame clones and lacks some. The sample yields hundreds of thousands of clones, roughly 70% seen once. Material for sequencing was memory CD4+ T cells sorted from blood. The source is a man younger than 40 in good health. Both conserved end residues are part of each CDR3. The D gene is left open where the match is weak. Some rows mark clone size as missing; the rest say once, few, many or name a class of expanded clone.

D	V	J	size	DNA	CDR3
-	TRBV2	TRBJ2-5	-	TGTGCCAGCAGTGATCAGGGTTCCCAAGAGACCCAGTACTTC	CASSDQGSQETQYF
TRBD1	TRBV7-9	TRBJ2-7	-	TGTGCCAGCAGCTTGGGACAGCTCTACGAGCAGTACTTC	CASSLGQLYEQYF
TRBD2	TRBV7-6	TRBJ2-1	-	TGTGCCAGCAGCAGGGAGGAGACTAGCTTTAATGAGCAGTTCTTC	CASSREETSFNEQFF
TRBD2	TRBV5-1	TRBJ2-7	-	TGCGCCAGCAGCTCGGGACTAGCGGGAATCTACGAGCAGTACTTC	CASSSGLAGIYEQYF
TRBD2	TRBV5-1	TRBJ2-2	-	TGCGCCAGCAGCTTGGATCTCCGACTAGCGGGAGGTCAGGCCGGGGAGCTGTTTTTT	CASSLDLRLAGGQAGELFF
TRBD2	TRBV9	TRBJ2-1	-	TGTGCCAGCAGCGTAGGCCCCGGACTAGCGGGAGGGAGCGAGAATGAGCAGTTCTTC	CASSVGPGLAGGSENEQFF
TRBD2	TRBV11-2	TRBJ2-5	many	TGTGCCAGCAGCTTAGATTCGGCGGGAGGGGCTGAGACCCAGTACTTC	CASSLDSAGGAETQYF
TRBD1	TRBV4-3	TRBJ2-5	many	TGCGCCAGCAGCCAGGACAGGCAAGAGACCCAGTACTTC	CASSQDRQETQYF
TRBD2	TRBV15	TRBJ2-1	-	TGTGCCACCAGCCCTAATAATCGGGAGGTGTTCTTC	CATSPNNREVFF
-	TRBV19	TRBJ1-1	-	TGTGCCAGTAGTATCTCCGGGACCCAAGCTTTCTTT	CASSISGTQAFF
TRBD1	TRBV9	TRBJ1-1	-	TGTGCCAGCAGCGAACAGGGGGCAGGCACTGAAGCTTTCTTT	CASSEQGAGTEAFF
TRBD2	TRBV5-1	TRBJ2-1	once	TGCGCCAGCAGCTTGGAGCTAGCGGACAATGAGCAGTTCTTC	CASSLELADNEQFF
-	TRBV27	TRBJ2-7	-	TGTGCCAGCAGAACCCTCAGCCAGGCACGCTACGAGCAGTACTTC	CASRTLSQARYEQYF
TRBD2	TRBV5-4	TRBJ2-3	-	TGTGCCAGCAGCAGGAAAAGCGGGAGGGCCGGCACAGATACGCAGTATTTT	CASSRKSGRAGTDTQYF
TRBD1	TRBV27	TRBJ2-7	-	TGTGCCAGCAGTACCGCTAGGACAGGGGTCTACGAGCAGTACTTC	CASSTARTGVYEQYF
-	TRBV7-7	TRBJ2-7	-	TGTGCTAGCAGCCCAGGGACCTACTACGAGCAGTACTTC	CASSPGTYYEQYF
-	TRBV7-2	TRBJ2-5	-	TGTGCCAGCAGCTTACCAGCGGCCCGAGGGTGGGAGACCCAGTACTTC	CASSLPAARGWETQYF
TRBD1	TRBV5-6	TRBJ2-7	-	TGTGCCAGCAGCCTGCTGGGGGGACAGGGGGCGCGGGAGCAGTACTTC	CASSLLGGQGAREQYF
-	TRBV10-3	TRBJ1-3	few	TGTGCCATCGCAGTGTCAAGGCCGAGCTCTGGAAACACCATATATTTT	CAIAVSRPSSGNTIYF
-	TRBV27	TRBJ2-7	-	TGTGCCAGCAGTTTATCCCGACGGGGGCCCTCCTACGAGCAGTACTTC	CASSLSRRGPSYEQYF
-	TRBV5-4	TRBJ2-5	few	TGTGCCAGCAGCTTGAATGGGCAAGAGACCCAGTACTTC	CASSLNGQETQYF
-	TRBV5-1	TRBJ2-5	few	TGCGCCAGCAGCTTGGAGGGTCTTCGGTTTGAGACCCAGTACTTC	CASSLEGLRFETQYF
-	TRBV5-1	TRBJ2-2	-	TGCGCCAGCAGCTTGCAGGACACCGGGGAGCTGTTTTTT	CASSLQDTGELFF
-	TRBV5-1	TRBJ2-1	few	TGCGCCAGCAGCTTGGCGCGCGGGATCCATGAGCAGTTCTTC	CASSLARGIHEQFF
-	TRBV19	TRBJ1-2	few	TGTGCCAGTAGAATCCAGGGAAACTATGGCTACACCTTC	CASRIQGNYGYTF
TRBD1	TRBV5-1	TRBJ2-7	-	TGCGCCAGCAGTCCTACAGGGGACCACGAGCAGTACTTC	CASSPTGDHEQYF
-	TRBV11-2	TRBJ1-1	few	TGTGCCAGCATTCCTCTCAGGCCGAACACTGAAGCTTTCTTT	CASIPLRPNTEAFF
TRBD1	TRBV10-2	TRBJ2-7	-	TGCGCCAGCAGCGTTGACAGGGGCGAGCAGTACTTC	CASSVDRGEQYF
-	TRBV9	TRBJ2-7	few	TGTGCCAGCAGCGTAGGTGTGGGGGTCATTTACGAGCAGTACTTC	CASSVGVGVIYEQYF
-	TRBV6-1	TRBJ2-7	-	TGTGCCAGCAGTGAATTTGGGACCGGGGTCGAGCAGTACTTC	CASSEFGTGVEQYF
-	TRBV5-1	TRBJ2-3	-	TGCGCCAGCAGCTTGGCAGGCGGAGATACGCAGTATTTT	CASSLAGGDTQYF
-	TRBV7-2	TRBJ2-3	-	TGTGCCAGCAGCGACCGGGGCCCTTTGCATACGCAGTATTTT	CASSDRGPLHTQYF
-	TRBV5-8	TRBJ1-2	once	TGTGCCAGCAGCTTGAACAGGGACTATGGCTACACCTTC	CASSLNRDYGYTF
TRBD1	TRBV30	TRBJ1-5	-	TGTGCCTGGAGTGTAGACAGGGGGAGCAATCAGCCCCAGCATTTT	CAWSVDRGSNQPQHF
TRBD2	TRBV7-2	TRBJ2-7	-	TGTGCCAGCAGCTTAGTTTCTAGCGGGATAGCCTACGAGCAGTACTTC	CASSLVSSGIAYEQYF
-	TRBV28	TRBJ2-5	once	TGTGCCAGCAGTCCTGGGACCCCCCGAGAGACCCAGTACTTC	CASSPGTPRETQYF
-	TRBV10-2	TRBJ2-1	-	TGCGCCAGCAGCGCCGGGACTTTCTCCTACAATGAGCAGTTCTTC	CASSAGTFSYNEQFF
TRBD2	TRBV5-1	TRBJ2-3	-	TGCGCCAGCAGCTCTAGCGGAGAAATAGATACGCAGTATTTT	CASSSSGEIDTQYF